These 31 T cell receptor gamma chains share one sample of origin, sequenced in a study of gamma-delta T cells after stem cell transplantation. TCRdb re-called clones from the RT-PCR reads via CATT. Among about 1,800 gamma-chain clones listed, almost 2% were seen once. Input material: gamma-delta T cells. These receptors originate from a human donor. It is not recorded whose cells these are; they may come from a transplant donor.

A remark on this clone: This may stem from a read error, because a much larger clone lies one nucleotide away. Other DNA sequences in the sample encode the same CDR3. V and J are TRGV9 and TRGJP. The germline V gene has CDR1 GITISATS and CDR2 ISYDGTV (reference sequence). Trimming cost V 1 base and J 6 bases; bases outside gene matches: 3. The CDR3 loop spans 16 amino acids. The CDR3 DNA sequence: TGTGCCTTGTGGGAGGTCTCAGAGTTGGGCAAAAAAATCAAGGTATTT. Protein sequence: CALWEVSELGKKIKVF.

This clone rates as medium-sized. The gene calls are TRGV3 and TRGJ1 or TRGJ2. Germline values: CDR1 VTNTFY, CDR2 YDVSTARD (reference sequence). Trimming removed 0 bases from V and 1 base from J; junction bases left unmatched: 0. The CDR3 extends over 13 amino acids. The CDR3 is CATWDRNYYKKLF. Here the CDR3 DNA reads TGTGCCACCTGGGACAGGAATTATTATAAGAAACTCTTT.

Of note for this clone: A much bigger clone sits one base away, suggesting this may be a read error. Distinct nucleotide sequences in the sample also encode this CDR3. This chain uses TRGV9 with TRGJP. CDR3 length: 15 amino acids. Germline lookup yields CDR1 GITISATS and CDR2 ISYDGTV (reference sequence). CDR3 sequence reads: CALWERGLGKKIKVF. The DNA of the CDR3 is TGCGCCTTGTGGGAGAGGGGGTTGGGCAAAAAAATCAAGGTATTT.

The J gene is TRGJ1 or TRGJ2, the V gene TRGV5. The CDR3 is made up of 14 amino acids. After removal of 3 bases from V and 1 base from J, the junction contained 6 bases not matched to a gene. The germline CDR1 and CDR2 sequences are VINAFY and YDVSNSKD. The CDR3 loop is CATWDRTNYYKKLF. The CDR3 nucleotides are TGTGCCACCTGGGACCGCACTAATTATTATAAGAAACTCTTT.

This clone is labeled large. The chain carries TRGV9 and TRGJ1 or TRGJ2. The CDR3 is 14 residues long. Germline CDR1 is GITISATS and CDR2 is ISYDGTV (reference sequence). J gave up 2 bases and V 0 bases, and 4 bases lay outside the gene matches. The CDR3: CALWEVGDYYKKLF. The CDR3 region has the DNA TGTGCCTTGTGGGAGGTGGGAGATTATTATAAGAAACTCTTT.

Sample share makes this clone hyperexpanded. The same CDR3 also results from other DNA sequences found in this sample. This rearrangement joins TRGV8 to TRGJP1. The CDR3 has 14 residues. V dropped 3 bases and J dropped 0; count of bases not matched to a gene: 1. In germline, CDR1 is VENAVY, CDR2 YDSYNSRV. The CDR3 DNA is TGTGCCACCTGGGATTATACCACTGGTTGGTTCAAGATATTT. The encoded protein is CATWDYTTGWFKIF.

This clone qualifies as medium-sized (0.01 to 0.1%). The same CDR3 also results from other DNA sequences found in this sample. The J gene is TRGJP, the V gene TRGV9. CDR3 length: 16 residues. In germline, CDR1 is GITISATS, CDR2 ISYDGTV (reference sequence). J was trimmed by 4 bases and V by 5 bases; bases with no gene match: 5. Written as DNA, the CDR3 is TGTGCCTTGTGGGGGCTACAAGAGTTGGGCAAAAAAATCAAGGTATTT. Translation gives CALWGLQELGKKIKVF.

In DNA form, the CDR3 reads TGTGCCTTGTGGGGGTCCAGGAAAGAGTTGGGCAAAAAAATCAAGGTATTT. Amino acids: CALWGSRKELGKKIKVF. The chain combines TRGV9 with TRGJP. Germline V lookup: CDR1 GITISATS, CDR2 ISYDGTV (reference sequence). This CDR3 spans 17 amino acids. V was pared by 5 bases and J by 5 bases, with 9 bases of the junction left unmatched.

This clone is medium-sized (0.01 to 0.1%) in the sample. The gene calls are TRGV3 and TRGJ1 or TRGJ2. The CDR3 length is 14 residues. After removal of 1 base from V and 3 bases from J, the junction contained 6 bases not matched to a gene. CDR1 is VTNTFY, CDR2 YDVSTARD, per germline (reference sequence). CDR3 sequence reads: CATWDSNLYYKKLF. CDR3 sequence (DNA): TGTGCCACCTGGGACAGCAACCTTTATTATAAGAAACTCTTT.

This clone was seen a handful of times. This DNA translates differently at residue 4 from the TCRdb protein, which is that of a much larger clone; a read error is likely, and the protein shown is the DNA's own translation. The CDR3 is CALREVRLGKKIKVF. For the CDR3, the DNA is TGTGCCTTGCGGGAGGTTCGGTTGGGCAAAAAAATCAAGGTATTT. The chain joins TRGV9 to TRGJP. CDR3 length: 15 amino acids. In germline, CDR1 is GITISATS, CDR2 ISYDGTV (reference sequence).

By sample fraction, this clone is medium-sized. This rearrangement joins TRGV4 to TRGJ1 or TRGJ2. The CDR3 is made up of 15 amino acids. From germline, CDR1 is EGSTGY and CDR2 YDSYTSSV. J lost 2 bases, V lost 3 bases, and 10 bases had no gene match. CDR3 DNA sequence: TGTGCCACCTGGGATAGTCTTGGACATTATTATAAGAAACTCTTT. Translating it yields CATWDSLGHYYKKLF.

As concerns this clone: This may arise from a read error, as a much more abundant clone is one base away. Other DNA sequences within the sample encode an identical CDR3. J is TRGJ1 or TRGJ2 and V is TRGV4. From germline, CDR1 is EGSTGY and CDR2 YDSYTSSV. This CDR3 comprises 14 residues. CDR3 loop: CATWDGPNYYKKLF. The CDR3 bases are TGCGCCACCTGGGATGGACCTAATTATTATAAGAAACTCTTT.

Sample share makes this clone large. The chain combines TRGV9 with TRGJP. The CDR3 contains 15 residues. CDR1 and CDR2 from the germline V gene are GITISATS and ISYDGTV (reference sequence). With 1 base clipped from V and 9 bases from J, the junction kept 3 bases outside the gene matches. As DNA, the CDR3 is TGTGCCTTGTGGGAGGTTCGGTTGGGCAAAAAAATCAAGGTATTT. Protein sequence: CALWEVRLGKKIKVF.

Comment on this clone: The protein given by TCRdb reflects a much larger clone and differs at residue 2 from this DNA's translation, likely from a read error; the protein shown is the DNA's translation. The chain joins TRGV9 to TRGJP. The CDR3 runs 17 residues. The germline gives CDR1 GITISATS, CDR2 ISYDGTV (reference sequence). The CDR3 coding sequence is TGTACCTTGTGGGAGGCACTAGAAGAGTTGGGCAAAAAAATCAAGGTATTT. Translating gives CTLWEALEELGKKIKVF.

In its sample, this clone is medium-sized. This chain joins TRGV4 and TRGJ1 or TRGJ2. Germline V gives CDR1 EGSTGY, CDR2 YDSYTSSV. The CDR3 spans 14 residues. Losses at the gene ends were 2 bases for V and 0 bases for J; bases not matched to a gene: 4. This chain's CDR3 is CATWDVSNYYKKLF. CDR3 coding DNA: TGTGCCACCTGGGATGTATCGAATTATTATAAGAAACTCTTT.

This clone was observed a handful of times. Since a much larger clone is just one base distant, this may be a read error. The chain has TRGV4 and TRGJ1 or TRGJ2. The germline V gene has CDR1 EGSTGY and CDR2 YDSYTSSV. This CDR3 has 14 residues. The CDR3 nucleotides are TGTGCCGCCTGGGATGGACCTAATTATTATAAGAAACTCTTT. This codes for CAAWDGPNYYKKLF.

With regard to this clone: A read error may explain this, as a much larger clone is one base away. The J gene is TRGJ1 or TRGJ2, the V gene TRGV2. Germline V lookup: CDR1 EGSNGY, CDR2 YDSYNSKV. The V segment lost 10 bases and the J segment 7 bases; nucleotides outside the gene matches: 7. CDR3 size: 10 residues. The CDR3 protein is CATEEYKKLF. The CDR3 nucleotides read TGTGCCACTGAGGAGTATAAGAAACTCTTT.

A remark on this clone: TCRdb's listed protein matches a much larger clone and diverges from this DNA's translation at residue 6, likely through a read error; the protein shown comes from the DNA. The CDR3 sequence is CALWKIQELGKKIKVF. The CDR3 DNA sequence: TGTGCCTTGTGGAAAATACAAGAGTTGGGCAAAAAAATCAAGGTATTT. The chain is built from TRGV9 and TRGJP. There are 16 residues in the CDR3. CDR1 is GITISATS, CDR2 ISYDGTV, per germline (reference sequence). V trimming: 6 bases; J trimming: 4 bases; junction bases outside the gene matches: 6.

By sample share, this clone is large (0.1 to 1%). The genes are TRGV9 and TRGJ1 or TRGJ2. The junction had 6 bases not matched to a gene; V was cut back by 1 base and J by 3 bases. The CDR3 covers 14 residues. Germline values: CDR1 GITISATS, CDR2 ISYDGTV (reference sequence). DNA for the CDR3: TGTGCCTTGTGGGAGGTCAAGACTTATTATAAGAAACTCTTT. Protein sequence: CALWEVKTYYKKLF.

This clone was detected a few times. CDR3 DNA: TGTGCCACCTGGGATAGGGTCCCTAGACGGATCGATTATAAGAAACTCTTT. This sequence encodes CATWDRVPRRIDYKKLF. The rearrangement uses TRGV8 and TRGJ1 or TRGJ2. With V trimmed by 0 bases and J by 5 bases, 16 bases remained unmatched. This CDR3 comprises 17 residues. The germline gives CDR1 VENAVY, CDR2 YDSYNSRV.

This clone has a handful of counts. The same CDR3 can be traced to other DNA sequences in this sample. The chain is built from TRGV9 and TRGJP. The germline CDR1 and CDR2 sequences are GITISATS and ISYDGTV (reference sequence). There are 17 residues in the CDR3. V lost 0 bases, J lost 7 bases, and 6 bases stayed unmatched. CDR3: CALWEVRKELGKKIKVF. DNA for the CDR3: TGTGCCTTGTGGGAGGTGCGTAAGGAGTTGGGCAAAAAAATCAAGGTATTT.

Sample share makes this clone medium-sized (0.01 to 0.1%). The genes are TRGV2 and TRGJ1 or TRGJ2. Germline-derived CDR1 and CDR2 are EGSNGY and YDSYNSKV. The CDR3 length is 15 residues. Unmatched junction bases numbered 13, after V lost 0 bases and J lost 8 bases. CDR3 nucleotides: TGTGCCACCTGGGACGGGCTGTCTGATAGGGATAAGAAACTCTTT. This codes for CATWDGLSDRDKKLF.

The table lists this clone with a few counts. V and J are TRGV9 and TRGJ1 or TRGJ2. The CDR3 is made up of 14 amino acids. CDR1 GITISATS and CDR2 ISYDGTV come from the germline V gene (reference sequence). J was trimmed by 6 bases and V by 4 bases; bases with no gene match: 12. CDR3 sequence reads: CALWEGTRSYKKLF. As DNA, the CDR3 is TGTGCCTTGTGGGAAGGTACGAGGTCTTATAAGAAACTCTTT.

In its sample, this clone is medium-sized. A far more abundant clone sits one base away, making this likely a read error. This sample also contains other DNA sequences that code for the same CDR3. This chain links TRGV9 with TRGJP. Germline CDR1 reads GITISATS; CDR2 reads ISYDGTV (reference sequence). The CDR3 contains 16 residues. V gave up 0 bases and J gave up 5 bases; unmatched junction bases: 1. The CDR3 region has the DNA TGTGCCTTGTGGGAGGTGAAAGAGTTGGGCAAAAAAATCAAGGTATTT. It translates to CALWEVKELGKKIKVF.

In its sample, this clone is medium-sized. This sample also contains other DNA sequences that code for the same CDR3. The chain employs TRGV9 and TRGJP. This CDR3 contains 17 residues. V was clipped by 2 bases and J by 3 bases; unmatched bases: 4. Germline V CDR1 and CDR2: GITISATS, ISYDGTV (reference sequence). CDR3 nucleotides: TGTGCCTTGTGGGAGGCCCTGCAAGAGTTGGGCAAAAAAATCAAGGTATTT. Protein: CALWEALQELGKKIKVF.

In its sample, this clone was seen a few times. As DNA, the CDR3 is TGTGCCTTGTGGGAGGTCAAGAGGGGGTTGGGCAAAAAAATCAAGGTATTT. This sequence encodes CALWEVKRGLGKKIKVF. The chain employs TRGV9 and TRGJP. The germline gives CDR1 GITISATS, CDR2 ISYDGTV (reference sequence). The ends lost 1 base at V and 9 bases at J; junction bases unmatched: 9. The CDR3 spans 17 residues.

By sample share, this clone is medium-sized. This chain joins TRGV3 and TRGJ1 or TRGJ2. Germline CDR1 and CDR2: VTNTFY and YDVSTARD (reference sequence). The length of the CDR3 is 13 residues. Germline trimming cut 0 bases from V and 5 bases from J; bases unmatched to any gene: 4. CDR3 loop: CATWDRRNYKKLF. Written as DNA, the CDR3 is TGTGCCACCTGGGACAGGCGCAATTATAAGAAACTCTTT.

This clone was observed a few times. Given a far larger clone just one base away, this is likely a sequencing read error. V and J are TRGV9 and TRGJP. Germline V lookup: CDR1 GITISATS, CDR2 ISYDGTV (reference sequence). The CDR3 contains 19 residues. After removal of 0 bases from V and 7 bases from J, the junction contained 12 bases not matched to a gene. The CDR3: CALWEVPIARELGKKIKVF. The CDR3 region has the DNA TGTGCCTTGTGGGAGGTGCCCATAGCCCGGGAGTTGGGCAAAAAAATCAAGGTATTT.

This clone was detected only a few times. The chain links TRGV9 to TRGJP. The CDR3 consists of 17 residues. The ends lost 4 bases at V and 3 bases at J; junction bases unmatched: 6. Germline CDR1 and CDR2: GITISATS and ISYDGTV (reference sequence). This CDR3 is CALWEASQELGKKIKVF. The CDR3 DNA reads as TGTGCCTTGTGGGAAGCCTCGCAAGAGTTGGGCAAAAAAATCAAGGTATTT.

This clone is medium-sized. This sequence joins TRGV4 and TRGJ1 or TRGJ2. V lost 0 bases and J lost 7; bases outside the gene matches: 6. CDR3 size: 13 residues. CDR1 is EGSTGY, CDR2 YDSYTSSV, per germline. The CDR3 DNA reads TGTGCCACCTGGGATGGGCCGGGGTATAAGAAACTCTTT. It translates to CATWDGPGYKKLF.

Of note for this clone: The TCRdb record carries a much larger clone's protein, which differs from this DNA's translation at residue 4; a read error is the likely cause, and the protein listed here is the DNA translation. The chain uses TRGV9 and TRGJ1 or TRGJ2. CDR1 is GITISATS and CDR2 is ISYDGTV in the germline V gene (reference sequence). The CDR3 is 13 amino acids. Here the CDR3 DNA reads TGTGCCTTGAGGGAGGTGCAGGGTTATAAGAAACTCTTT. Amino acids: CALREVQGYKKLF.